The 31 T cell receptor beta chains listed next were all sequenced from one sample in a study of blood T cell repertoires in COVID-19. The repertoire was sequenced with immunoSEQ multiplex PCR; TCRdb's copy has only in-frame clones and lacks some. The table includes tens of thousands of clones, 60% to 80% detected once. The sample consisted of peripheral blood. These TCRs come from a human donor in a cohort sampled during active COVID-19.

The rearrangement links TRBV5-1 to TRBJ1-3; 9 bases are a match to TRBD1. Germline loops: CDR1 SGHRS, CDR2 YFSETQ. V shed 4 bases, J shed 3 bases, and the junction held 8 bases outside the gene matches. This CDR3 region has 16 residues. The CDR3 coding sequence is TGCGCCAGCAGCCCGTTGACAGGGGGGATTGGAAACACCATATATTTT. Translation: CASSPLTGGIGNTIYF.

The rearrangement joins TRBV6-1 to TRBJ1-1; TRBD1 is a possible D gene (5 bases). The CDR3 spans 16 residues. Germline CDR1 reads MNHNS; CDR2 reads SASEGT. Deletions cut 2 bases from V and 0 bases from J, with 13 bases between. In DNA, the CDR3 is TGTGCCAGCAGTGAACAAGCGACAGCCATGAACACTGAAGCTTTCTTT. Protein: CASSEQATAMNTEAFF.

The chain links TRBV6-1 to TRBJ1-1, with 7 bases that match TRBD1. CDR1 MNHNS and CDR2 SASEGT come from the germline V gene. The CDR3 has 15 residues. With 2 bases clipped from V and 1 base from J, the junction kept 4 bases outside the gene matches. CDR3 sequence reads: CASSELDRRNTEAFF. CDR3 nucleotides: TGTGCCAGCAGTGAACTGGACAGGCGGAACACTGAAGCTTTCTTT.

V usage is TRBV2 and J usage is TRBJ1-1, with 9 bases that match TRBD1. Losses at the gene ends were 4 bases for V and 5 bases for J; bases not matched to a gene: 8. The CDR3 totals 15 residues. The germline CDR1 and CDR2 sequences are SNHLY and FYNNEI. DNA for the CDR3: TGTGCCAGCAGTGGGGGACAGGGTATGTGGACTGAAGCTTTCTTT. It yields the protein CASSGGQGMWTEAFF.

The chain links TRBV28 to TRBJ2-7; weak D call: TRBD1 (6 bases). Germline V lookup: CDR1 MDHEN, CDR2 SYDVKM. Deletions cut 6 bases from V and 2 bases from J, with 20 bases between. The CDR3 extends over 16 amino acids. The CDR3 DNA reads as TGTGCCAGCAGCGTCCTTGGACAGTGGAAAACCTACGAGCAGTACTTC. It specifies CASSVLGQWKTYEQYF.

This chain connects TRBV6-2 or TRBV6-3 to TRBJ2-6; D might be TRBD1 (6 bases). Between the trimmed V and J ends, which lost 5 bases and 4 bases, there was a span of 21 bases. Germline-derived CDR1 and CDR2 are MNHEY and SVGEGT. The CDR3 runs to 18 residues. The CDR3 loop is CASSPFVVGGTGANVLTF. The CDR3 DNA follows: TGTGCCAGCAGTCCCTTCGTAGTCGGTGGGACAGGGGCCAACGTCCTGACTTTC.

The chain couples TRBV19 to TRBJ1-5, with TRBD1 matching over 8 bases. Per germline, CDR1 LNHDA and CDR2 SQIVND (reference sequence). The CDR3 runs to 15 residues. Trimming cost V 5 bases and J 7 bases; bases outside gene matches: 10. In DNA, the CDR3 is TGTGCCAGTAGTTTCGCAGGACAGGGTGGCCAGCCCCAGCATTTT. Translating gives CASSFAGQGGQPQHF.

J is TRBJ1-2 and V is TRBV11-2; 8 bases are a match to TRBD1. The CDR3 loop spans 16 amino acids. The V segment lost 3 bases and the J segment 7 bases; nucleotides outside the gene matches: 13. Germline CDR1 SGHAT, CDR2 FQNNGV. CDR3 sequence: CASSLRPDRVGFGYTF. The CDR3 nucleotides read TGTGCCAGCAGCTTGCGTCCGGACAGGGTAGGCTTTGGCTACACCTTC.

CDR3 nucleotide sequence: TGCGCCAGCGAGGGGGCACGAAACACCATATATTTT. Its translation: CASEGARNTIYF. The rearrangement uses TRBV4-1 and TRBJ1-3; 7 positions match TRBD1. The CDR3 runs 12 residues. J gave up 5 bases and V 8 bases, and 3 bases lay outside the gene matches. CDR1 and CDR2 (germline): MGHRA, YSYEKL.

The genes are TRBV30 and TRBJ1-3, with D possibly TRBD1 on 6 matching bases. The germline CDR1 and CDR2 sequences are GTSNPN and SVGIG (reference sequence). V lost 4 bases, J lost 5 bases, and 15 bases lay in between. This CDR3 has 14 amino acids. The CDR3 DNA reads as TGTGCCTGGAATCTTGGGGGGGCCCGAAACACCATATATTTT. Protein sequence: CAWNLGGARNTIYF.

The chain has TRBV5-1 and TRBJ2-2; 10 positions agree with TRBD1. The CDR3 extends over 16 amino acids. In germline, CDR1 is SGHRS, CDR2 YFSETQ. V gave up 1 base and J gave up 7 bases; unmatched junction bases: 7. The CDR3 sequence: CASSLRGQGSGGELFF. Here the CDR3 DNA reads TGCGCCAGCAGCTTGAGGGGACAGGGGTCAGGCGGGGAGCTGTTTTTT.

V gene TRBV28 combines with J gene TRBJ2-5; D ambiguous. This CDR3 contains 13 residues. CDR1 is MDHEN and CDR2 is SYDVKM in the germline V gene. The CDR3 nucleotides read TGTGCAGAAAGCGCCACCCATCAAGAGACCCAGTACTTC. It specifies CAESATHQETQYF.

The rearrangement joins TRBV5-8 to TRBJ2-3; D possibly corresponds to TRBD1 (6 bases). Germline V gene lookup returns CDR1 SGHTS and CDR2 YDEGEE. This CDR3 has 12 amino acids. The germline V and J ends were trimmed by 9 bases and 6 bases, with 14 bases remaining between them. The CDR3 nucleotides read TGTGCCAACTTGGGGGCGCCCGATACGCAGTATTTT. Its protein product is CANLGAPDTQYF.

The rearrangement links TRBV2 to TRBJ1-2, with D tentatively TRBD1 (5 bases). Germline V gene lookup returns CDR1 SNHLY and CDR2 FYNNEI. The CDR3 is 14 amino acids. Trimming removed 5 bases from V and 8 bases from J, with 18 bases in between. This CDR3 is CASSWAATVEGYTF. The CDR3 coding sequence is TGTGCCAGCAGTTGGGCCGCGACAGTGGAAGGCTACACCTTC.

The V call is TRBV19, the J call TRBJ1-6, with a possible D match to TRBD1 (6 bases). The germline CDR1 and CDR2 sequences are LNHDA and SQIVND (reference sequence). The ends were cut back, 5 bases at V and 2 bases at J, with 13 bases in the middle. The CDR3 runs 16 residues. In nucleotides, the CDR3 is TGTGCCAGTAGTGCATACAGGGACCCCTATAATTCACCCCTCCACTTT. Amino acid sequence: CASSAYRDPYNSPLHF.

CDR3 DNA: TGTGCCAGCAGCCTGCGAATGAACACTGAAGCTTTCTTT. Its protein is CASSLRMNTEAFF. The V and J genes are TRBV3-1 (or the pseudogene TRBV3-2) and TRBJ1-1, with D hard to call. CDR3 length: 13 residues. The germline V and J ends were trimmed by 4 bases and 0 bases, with 6 bases remaining between them. Germline values: CDR1 LGHDT, CDR2 YNNKEL (reference sequence).

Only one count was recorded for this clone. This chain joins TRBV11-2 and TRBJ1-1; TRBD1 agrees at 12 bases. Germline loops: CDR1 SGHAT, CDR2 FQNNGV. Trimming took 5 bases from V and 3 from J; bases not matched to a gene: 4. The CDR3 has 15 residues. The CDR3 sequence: CASSRDRGQYTEAFF. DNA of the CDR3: TGTGCCAGCAGCCGGGACAGGGGGCAGTACACTGAAGCTTTCTTT.

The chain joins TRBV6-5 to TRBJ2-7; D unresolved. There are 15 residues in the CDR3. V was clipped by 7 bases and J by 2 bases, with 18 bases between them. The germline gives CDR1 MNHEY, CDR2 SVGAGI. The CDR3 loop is CASKIYVGPPYEQYF. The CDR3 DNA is TGTGCCAGCAAGATCTACGTGGGCCCTCCCTACGAGCAGTACTTC.

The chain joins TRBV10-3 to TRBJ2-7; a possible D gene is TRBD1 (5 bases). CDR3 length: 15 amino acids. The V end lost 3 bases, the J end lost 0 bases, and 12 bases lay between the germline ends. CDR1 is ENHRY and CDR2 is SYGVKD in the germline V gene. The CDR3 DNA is TGTGCCATCAGTGACTTTACAGGATTCTCCTACGAGCAGTACTTC. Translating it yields CAISDFTGFSYEQYF.

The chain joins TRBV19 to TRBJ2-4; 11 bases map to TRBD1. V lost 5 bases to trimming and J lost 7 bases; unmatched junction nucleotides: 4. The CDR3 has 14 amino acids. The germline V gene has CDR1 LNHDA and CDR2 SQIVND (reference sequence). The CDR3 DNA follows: TGTGCCAGTAGTTCCGGACAGGGGGCGAACATTCAGTACTTC. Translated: CASSSGQGANIQYF.

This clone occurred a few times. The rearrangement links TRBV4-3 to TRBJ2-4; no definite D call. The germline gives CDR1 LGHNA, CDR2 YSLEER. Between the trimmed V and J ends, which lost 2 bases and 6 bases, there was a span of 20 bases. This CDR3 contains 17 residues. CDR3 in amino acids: CASSQTASGSLGNIQYF. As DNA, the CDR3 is TGCGCCAGCAGCCAAACCGCCTCCGGGTCCCTAGGAAACATTCAGTACTTC.

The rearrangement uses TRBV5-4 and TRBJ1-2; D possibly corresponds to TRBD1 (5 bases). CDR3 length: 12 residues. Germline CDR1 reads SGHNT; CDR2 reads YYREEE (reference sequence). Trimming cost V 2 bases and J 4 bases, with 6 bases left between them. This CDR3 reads CASSFDSYGYTF. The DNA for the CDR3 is TGTGCCAGCAGCTTTGACAGCTATGGCTACACCTTC.

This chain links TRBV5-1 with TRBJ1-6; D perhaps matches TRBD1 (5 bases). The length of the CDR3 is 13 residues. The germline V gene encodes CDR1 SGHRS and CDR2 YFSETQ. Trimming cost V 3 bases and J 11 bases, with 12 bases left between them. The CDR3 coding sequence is TGCGCCAGCAGCTCCGGACAAGACCCACCCCTCCACTTT. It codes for CASSSGQDPPLHF.

CDR3: CASSLDSPSGANVLTF. The CDR3, as DNA: TGCGCCAGCAGCTTGGACAGTCCTTCTGGGGCCAACGTCCTGACTTTC. The V call is TRBV5-1, the J call TRBJ2-6; D not certain. The CDR3 runs 16 residues. Germline V gene lookup returns CDR1 SGHRS and CDR2 YFSETQ. The V gene lost 0 bases and the J gene lost 1 base, with 8 bases spanning the gap.

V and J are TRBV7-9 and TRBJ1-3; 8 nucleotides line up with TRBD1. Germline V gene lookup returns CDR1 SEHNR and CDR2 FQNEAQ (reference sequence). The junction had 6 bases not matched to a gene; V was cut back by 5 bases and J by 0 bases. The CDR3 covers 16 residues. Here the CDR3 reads CASSLGTGLSGNTIYF. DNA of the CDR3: TGTGCCAGCAGCCTAGGGACAGGCCTCTCTGGAAACACCATATATTTT.

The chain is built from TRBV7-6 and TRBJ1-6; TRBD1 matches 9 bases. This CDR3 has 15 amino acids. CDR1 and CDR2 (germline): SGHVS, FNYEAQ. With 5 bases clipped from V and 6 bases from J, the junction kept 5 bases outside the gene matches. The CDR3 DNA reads TGTGCCAGCAGCCAGCGACAGGGGGTTAATTCACCCCTCCACTTT. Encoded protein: CASSQRQGVNSPLHF.

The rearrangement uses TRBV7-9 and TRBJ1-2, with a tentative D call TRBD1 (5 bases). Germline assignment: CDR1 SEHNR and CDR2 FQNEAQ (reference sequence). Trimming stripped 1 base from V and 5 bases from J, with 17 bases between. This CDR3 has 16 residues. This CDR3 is CASSLGGPGNRYGYTF. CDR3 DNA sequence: TGTGCCAGCAGCTTAGGTGGCCCAGGGAACCGGTATGGCTACACCTTC.

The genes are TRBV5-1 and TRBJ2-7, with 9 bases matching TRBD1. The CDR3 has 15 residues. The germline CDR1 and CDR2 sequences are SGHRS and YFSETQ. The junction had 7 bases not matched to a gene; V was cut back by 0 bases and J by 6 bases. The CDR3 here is CASSLGGTGNGEQYF. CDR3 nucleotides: TGCGCCAGCAGCTTGGGTGGGACAGGGAATGGCGAGCAGTACTTC.

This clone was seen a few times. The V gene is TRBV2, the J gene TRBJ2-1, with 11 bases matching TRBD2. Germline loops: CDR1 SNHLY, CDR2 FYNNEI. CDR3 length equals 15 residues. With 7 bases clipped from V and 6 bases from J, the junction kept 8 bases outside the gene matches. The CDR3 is CASISTSGAFNEQFF. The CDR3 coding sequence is TGTGCCAGCATCTCGACTAGCGGGGCCTTCAATGAGCAGTTCTTC. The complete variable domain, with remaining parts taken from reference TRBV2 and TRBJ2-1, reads EPEVTQTPSHQVTQMGQEVILRCVPISNHLYFYWYRQILGQKVEFLVSFYNNEISEKSEIFDDQFSVERPDGSNFTLKIRSTKLEDSAMYFCASISTSGAFNEQFFGPGTRLTVL.

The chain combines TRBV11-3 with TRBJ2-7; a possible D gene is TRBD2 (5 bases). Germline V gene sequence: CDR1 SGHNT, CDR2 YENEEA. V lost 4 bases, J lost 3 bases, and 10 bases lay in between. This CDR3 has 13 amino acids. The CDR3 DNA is TGTGCCAGCAGCTCGAGGGCCGGCTACGAGCAGTACTTC. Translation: CASSSRAGYEQYF.

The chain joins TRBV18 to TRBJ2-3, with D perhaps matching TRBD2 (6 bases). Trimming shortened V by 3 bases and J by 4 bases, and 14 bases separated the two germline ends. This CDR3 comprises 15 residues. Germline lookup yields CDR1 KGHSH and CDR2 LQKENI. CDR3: CASSPISGLPDTQYF. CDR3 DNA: TGTGCCAGCTCACCTATCTCGGGACTTCCAGATACGCAGTATTTT.